These 9 T cell receptor beta chains were all obtained from the same sample, sequenced in a study of T cells after yellow fever vaccination. TCRdb reanalysed the 5' RACE reads using MiXCR and keeps one entry per CDR3 protein. Seen here are over 150,000 distinct CDR3 sequences, roughly 6.4% observed once, and the top ten hold about 2.8%. Specimen: CD4+ T cells sorted from PBMCs, collected on the day of the first yellow fever vaccination. These receptors came from a man between 18 and 29 years old who received the YFV17D yellow fever vaccine.

The table lists this clonotype with many counts. This chain links TRBV7-2 with TRBJ2-4, with D hard to call. V was shortened by 3 bases and J by 0 bases, with 12 bases between the two germline ends. Germline V CDR1 and CDR2: SGHTA, FQGNSA. The CDR3 consists of 16 residues. The CDR3 nucleotides read TGTGCCAGCAGCTTGTCCCGGAACTTAGCCAAAAACATTCAGTACTTC. Protein: CASSLSRNLAKNIQYF.

In this sample, this clonotype turned up many times. V usage is TRBV4-1 and J usage is TRBJ2-7; D is ambiguous. V was shortened by 1 base and J by 5 bases, with 12 bases between the two germline ends. CDR1 and CDR2 from the germline V gene are MGHRA and YSYEKL. The CDR3 is 14 amino acids. The CDR3 loop reads CASSQVGSQNEQYF. The CDR3 nucleotides read TGCGCCAGCAGCCAAGTAGGGTCCCAAAACGAGCAGTACTTC.

The rearrangement uses TRBV2 and TRBJ1-5; D unclear. This CDR3 is 14 amino acids long. V was trimmed by 5 bases and J by 7 bases, leaving 15 bases between them. In germline, CDR1 is SNHLY, CDR2 FYNNEI. DNA for the CDR3: TGTGCCAGCAGTTCGTCATATTACGGGCAGCCCCAGCATTTT. Translation gives CASSSSYYGQPQHF.

CDR3: CASSQMDLAMEETQYF. The CDR3 nucleotides are TGTGCCAGCAGCCAAATGGATCTAGCGATGGAAGAGACCCAGTACTTC. This chain links TRBV12-3 or TRBV12-4 with TRBJ2-5, with D tentatively TRBD2 (6 bases). Trimming shortened V by 6 bases and J by 3 bases, and 20 bases separated the two germline ends. CDR3 size: 16 residues.

This clonotype was found many times. The chain carries TRBV24-1 and TRBJ2-4, with D hard to call. V lost 2 bases, J lost 6 bases, and 7 bases lay in between. The CDR3 runs to 13 residues. The V gene's germline CDR1 is KGHDR and CDR2 SFDVKD. CDR3 region: CATSDSYGNIQYF. CDR3 coding DNA: TGTGCCACCAGTGATTCGTACGGAAACATTCAGTACTTC.

The chain uses TRBV9 and TRBJ2-1, with D perhaps being TRBD1 or TRBD2 (5 bases each). This CDR3 is built from 15 residues. CDR1 and CDR2 (germline): SGDLS, YYNGEE. Trimming pared 5 bases from V and 10 bases from J, leaving 22 bases between. The CDR3 DNA sequence: TGTGCCAGCAGTCCCAGGGCTAGCCTCCAACTCGAGCAGTTCTTC. Residues: CASSPRASLQLEQFF.

The rearrangement uses TRBV15 and TRBJ1-1; D perhaps matches TRBD1 (5 bases). V lost 7 bases to trimming and J lost 5 bases, with 17 bases between them. The CDR3 totals 14 residues. Germline CDR1 LNHNV, CDR2 YYDKDF (reference sequence). The CDR3 DNA reads as TGTGCCACCATCGGGGCAGGTGGATCGACTGAAGCTTTCTTT. This encodes CATIGAGGSTEAFF.

Many counts were recorded for this clonotype. The chain joins TRBV4-3 to TRBJ2-3, with no clear D. CDR3 size: 14 residues. The V end was cut by 1 base, the J end by 4 bases, with 9 bases between. CDR1 LGHNA and CDR2 YSLEER come from the germline V gene. CDR3 coding DNA: TGCGCCAGCAGCCAAGGGACCAGGTCAGATACGCAGTATTTT. Residues: CASSQGTRSDTQYF.

This clonotype has a count of ten or more. The rearrangement joins TRBV11-2 to TRBJ1-1, with D perhaps matching TRBD1 (5 bases). Germline CDR1 and CDR2: SGHAT and FQNNGV. Trimming took 4 bases from V and 7 from J, leaving 22 bases between them. The CDR3 contains 16 residues. CDR3 loop: CASSSRTTGGIVEAFF. The DNA of the CDR3 is TGTGCCAGCAGCTCCCGGACGACGGGGGGGATCGTTGAAGCTTTCTTT. The full variable domain, its missing parts supplied by reference TRBV11-2 and TRBJ1-1, is EAGVAQSPRYKIIEKRQSVAFWCNPISGHATLYWYQQILGQGPKLLIQFQNNGVVDDSQLPKDRFSAERLKGVDSTLKIQPAKLEDSAVYLCASSSRTTGGIVEAFFGQGTRLTVV.